The source of this T cell receptor (beta chain) is a study of control samples from healthy donors and cancer patients. The assay was immunoSEQ multiplex PCR, and TCRdb's table has in-frame clones only and misses some. This repertoire shows about 140,000 clones, more than 85% found once; its top ten account for just over 8.5%. The germline gives CDR1 SQVTM, CDR2 ANQGSEA. This CDR3 spans 14 amino acids. Trimming shortened V by 3 bases and J by 1 base, and 12 bases separated the two germline ends. The chain links TRBV29-1 to TRBJ2-5; D might be TRBD1 or TRBD2, each matching 5 bases. The sample was blood. The sequence was obtained from a woman in her twenties or thirties in good health. The CDR3 sequence: CSVEIPGRQETQYF. The CDR3, as DNA: TGCAGCGTTGAGATTCCGGGACGCCAAGAGACCCAGTACTTC.